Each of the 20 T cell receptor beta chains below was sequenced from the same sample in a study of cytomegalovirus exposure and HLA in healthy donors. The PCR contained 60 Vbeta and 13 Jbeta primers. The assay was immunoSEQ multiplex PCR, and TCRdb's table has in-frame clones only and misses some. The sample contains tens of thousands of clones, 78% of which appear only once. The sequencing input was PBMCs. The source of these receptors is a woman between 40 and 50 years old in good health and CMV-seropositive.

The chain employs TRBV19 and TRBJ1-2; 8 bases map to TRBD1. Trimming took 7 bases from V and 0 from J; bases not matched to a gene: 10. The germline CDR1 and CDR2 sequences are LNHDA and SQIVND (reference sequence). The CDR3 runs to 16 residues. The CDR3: CASTQTDRGANYGYTF. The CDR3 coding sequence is TGTGCCAGTACCCAAACCGACAGGGGAGCTAACTATGGCTACACCTTC.

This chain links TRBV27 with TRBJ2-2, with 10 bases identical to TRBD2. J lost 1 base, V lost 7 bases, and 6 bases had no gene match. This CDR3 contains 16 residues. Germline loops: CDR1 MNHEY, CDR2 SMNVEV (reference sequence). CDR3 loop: CASKLAGDLNTGELFF. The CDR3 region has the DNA TGTGCCAGCAAGCTAGCGGGAGACTTGAACACCGGGGAGCTGTTTTTT.

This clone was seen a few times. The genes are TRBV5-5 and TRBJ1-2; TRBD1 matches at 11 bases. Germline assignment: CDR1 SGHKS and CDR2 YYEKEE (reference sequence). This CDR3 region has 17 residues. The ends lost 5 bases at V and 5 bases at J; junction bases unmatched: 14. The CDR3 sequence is CASRPTGTGGFGYGYTF. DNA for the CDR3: TGTGCCAGCAGACCCACCGGGACAGGGGGTTTTGGGTATGGCTACACCTTC.

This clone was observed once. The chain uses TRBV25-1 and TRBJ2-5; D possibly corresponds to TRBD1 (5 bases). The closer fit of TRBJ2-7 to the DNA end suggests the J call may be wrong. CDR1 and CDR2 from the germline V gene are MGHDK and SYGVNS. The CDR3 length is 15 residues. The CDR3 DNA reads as TGTGCCAGCAGTGAAGCAGGGCATAGTATCTACGAGCAGTACTTC. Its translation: CASSEAGHSIYEQYF.

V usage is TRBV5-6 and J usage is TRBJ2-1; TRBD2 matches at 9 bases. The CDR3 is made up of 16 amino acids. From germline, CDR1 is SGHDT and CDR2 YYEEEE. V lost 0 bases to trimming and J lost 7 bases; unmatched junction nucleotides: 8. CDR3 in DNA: TGTGCCAGCAGCTTGGGGGCCGGGACTAGCTCTAATGAGCAGTTCTTC. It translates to CASSLGAGTSSNEQFF.

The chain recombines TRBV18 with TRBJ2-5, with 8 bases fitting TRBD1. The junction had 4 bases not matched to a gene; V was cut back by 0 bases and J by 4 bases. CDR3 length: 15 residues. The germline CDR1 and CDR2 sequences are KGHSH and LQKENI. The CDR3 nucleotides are TGTGCCAGCTCACCACCTGGACAGGGAGGAGAGACCCAGTACTTC. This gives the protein CASSPPGQGGETQYF.

This CDR3 is CASSKNPFSGNLGTQYF. The CDR3 DNA reads TGTGCCAGCAGCAAGAACCCTTTCAGCGGCAACCTCGGGACCCAGTACTTC. The chain uses TRBV7-3 and TRBJ2-5, with TRBD2 as a possible D gene (5 bases). V dropped 5 bases and J dropped 7 bases, with 26 bases sitting between them. Looked up from germline, CDR1 is SGHTA and CDR2 is FQGTGA. This CDR3 is 17 amino acids long.

The CDR3: CASGFRQGAGTEAFF. DNA of the CDR3: TGTGCTAGTGGTTTCCGACAGGGAGCTGGGACTGAAGCTTTCTTT. V gene TRBV12-5 combines with J gene TRBJ1-1; 7 bases align to TRBD1. The ends lost 3 bases at V and 5 bases at J; junction bases unmatched: 9. The CDR3 runs to 15 residues. Per the germline V gene, CDR1 is LGHNT and CDR2 is FRNRAP.

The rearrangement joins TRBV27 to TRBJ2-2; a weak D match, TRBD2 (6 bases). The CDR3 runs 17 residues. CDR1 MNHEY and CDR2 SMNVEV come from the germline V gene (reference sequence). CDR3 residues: CATGRASVYGDTGELFF. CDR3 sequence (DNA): TGTGCAACCGGACGGGCTAGCGTTTACGGGGACACCGGGGAGCTGTTTTTT.

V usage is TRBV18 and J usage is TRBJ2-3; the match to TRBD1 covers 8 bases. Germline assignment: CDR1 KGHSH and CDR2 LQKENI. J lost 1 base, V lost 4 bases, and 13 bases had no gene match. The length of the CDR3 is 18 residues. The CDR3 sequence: CASSHWTGRSGGTDTQYF. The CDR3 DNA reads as TGTGCCAGCTCACACTGGACAGGGAGATCCGGGGGCACAGATACGCAGTATTTT.

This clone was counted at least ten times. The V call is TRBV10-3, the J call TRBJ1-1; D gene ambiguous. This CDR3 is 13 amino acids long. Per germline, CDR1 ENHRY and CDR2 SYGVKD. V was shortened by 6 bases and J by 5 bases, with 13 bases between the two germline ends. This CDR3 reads CAIRREQRTEAFF. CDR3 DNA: TGTGCCATCAGAAGGGAGCAACGTACTGAAGCTTTCTTT.

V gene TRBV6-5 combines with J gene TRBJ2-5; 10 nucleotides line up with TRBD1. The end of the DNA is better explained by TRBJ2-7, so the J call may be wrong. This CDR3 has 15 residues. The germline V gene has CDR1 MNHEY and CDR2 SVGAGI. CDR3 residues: CASSPSGTGVGEQYF. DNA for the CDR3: TGTGCCAGCTCCCCCTCCGGGACAGGGGTGGGCGAGCAGTACTTC.

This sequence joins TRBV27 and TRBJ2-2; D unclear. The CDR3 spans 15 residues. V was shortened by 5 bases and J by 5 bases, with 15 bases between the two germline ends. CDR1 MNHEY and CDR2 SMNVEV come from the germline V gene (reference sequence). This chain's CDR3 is CASSPDTTGTGELFF. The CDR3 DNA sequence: TGTGCCAGCAGTCCCGATACGACGGGTACCGGGGAGCTGTTTTTT.

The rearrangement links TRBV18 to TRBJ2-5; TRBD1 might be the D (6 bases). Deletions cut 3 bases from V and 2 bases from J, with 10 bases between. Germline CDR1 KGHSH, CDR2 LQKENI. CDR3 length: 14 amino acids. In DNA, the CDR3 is TGTGCCAGCTCACCGGGGGCCCTACAAGAGACCCAGTACTTC. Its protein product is CASSPGALQETQYF.

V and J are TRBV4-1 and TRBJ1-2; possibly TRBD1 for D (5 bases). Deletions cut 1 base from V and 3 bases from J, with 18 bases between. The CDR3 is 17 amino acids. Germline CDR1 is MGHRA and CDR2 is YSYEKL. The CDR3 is CASSQAGGPPGHYGYTF. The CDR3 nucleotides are TGCGCCAGCAGCCAAGCGGGAGGTCCCCCGGGACACTATGGCTACACCTTC.

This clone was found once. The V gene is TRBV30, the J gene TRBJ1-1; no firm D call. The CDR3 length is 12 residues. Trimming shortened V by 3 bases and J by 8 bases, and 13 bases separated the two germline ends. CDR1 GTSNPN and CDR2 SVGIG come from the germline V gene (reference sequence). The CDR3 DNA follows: TGTGCCTGGAGGCGGGGTTTCGCGGAAGCTTTCTTT. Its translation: CAWRRGFAEAFF.

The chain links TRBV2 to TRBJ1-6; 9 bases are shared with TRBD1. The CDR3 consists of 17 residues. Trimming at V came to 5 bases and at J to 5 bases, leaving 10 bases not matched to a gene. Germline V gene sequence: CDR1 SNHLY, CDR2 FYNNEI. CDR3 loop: CASSWGQGVGNNSPLHF. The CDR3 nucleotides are TGTGCCAGCAGTTGGGGACAGGGTGTGGGGAATAATTCACCCCTCCACTTT.

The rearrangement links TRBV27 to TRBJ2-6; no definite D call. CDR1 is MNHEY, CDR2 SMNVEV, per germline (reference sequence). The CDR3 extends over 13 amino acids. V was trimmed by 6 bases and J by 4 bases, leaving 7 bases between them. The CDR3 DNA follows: TGTGCCAGCAGCCCCTACGGGGCCAACGTCCTGACTTTC. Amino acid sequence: CASSPYGANVLTF.

The CDR3 spells CASSLSVADRGYEQYF. Written as DNA, the CDR3 is TGTGCCAGCAGCTTAAGTGTGGCGGACAGGGGCTACGAGCAGTACTTC. The chain uses TRBV7-2 and TRBJ2-7; TRBD1 agrees at 9 bases. Germline V gene sequence: CDR1 SGHTA, CDR2 FQGNSA. V gave up 2 bases and J gave up 3 bases; unmatched junction bases: 8. The CDR3 runs 16 residues.

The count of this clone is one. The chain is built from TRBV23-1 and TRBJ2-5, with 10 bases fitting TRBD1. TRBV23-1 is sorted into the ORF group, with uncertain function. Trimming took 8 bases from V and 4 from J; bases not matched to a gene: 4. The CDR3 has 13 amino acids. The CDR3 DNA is TGCGCCAGCGGGTGGACAGGGGGAGAGACCCAGTACTTC. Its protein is CASGWTGGETQYF.